This T cell receptor beta chain derives from a study of blood T cell dynamics during melanoma immunotherapy (dated by TCRdb to 2019 to 2021). About the study as a whole: The patients had metastatic melanoma and were given first-line pembrolizumab or nivolumab plus ipilimumab as standard of care in the United Kingdom. Peripheral T cell receptor repertoires of metastatic melanoma patients were profiled before and after one cycle of checkpoint inhibitor therapy to find early correlates of response. The training cohort was made up of consecutive patients, while a further independent group of patients from the same centre was pooled to form an external validation set. Study-wide conclusions, independent of this receptor: Patients who later achieved disease control showed a bifurcated PBMC repertoire reorganization at W3, with increased clonality or increased diversity, unlike progressors. Whether the T cell clones behind the repertoire changes were melanoma-specific or instead reflected general immune activation was something the study could not determine. The relatively small sample size was acknowledged as a potential limitation on generalization of the results.

As to this clone: The target of this receptor is not known. The sample holds no much larger clone one base away, and base qualities are not on file.

A fixed 350 ng of DNA was loaded for every bulk PBMC sample. TCR beta CDR3 sequences were amplified from genomic DNA with the immunoSEQ TCRb Assay kit following manufacturer instructions. The KAPA Library Quantification Kit for Illumina platforms was used to quantify the pooled libraries by qPCR. Pooled libraries were clustered at roughly 0.6-1.1 pM and sequenced on an Illumina NextSeq 500. The source study handled its data this way. TCR data were analyzed using immunoSEQ ANALYZER and the R LymphoSeq package. A rearrangement efficiency score was calculated as productive divided by the sum of productive and non-productive CDR3 sequences. Clonality was measured with the Gini coefficient and diversity with the Renyi index at alpha=1, compared pairwise between timepoints within each patient. In LymphoSeq, clonal relatedness was computed with an edit distance of 3 and repertoire similarity was computed with the Bhattacharyya coefficient. Linear discriminant analysis on week-3 changes in clonality and diversity was built with the R MASS and caret packages to classify response. TCRdb took over this immuneACCESS table, retaining in-frame rearrangements with V and J assigned. Such tables are incomplete; in checked studies, under half of the missing clones stem from an unresolved V gene, and the remainder is unexplained. Clonal size and the V and J genes are those of that table, whereas D and trimming came from the DNA. This sample gives about 8,600 clones in total; 85% of them show up just once. The ten largest clones represent approximately 0.99% of the sample.

CDR3 length: 12 amino acids, cysteine to phenylalanine. Of the read, only the CDR3 DNA is kept; its 36 bases are in frame from base 1. V loses 4 bases of germline sequence and J loses 6 bases, and the interval between the two ends is 10 bases. CDR1 MNHNY and CDR2 SVGAGI were looked up in the germline V gene (reference sequence). The time point label corresponds to: week 3, after first cycle of checkpoint inhibitor. Blood samples were taken at two points: before treatment (T0) and at week 3 (W3), which came after the first cycle of checkpoint blockade. Except for two patients with rapid clinical progression, response was assessed 12 weeks after the first infusion by RECIST 1.1; disease control meant complete response, partial response or stable disease. Patients with prior systemic cancer treatment, concomitant immunosuppressant therapy or synchronous other active malignancies were excluded. Bulk PBMC and plasma cell-free DNA were both sequenced for TCR beta so that circulating cells and T cell turnover could be tracked. Lymphoprep and SepMate tubes were used to isolate PBMC from blood, and red cell lysis was then performed. QIAamp DNA Blood Mini kits were used to extract DNA from both PBMC and sorted T cell subsets.

This sample comprised blood, obtained from a patient treated with checkpoint blockade. This receptor was obtained from a human donor with melanoma. The chain employs TRBV6-6 and TRBJ2-7; TRBD2 might be the D gene, on 5 matching bases. The CDR3 sequence is CASSFAGREQYF. In nucleotides, the sequence is TGTGCCAGCAGTTTCGCGGGCCGCGAGCAGTACTTC.